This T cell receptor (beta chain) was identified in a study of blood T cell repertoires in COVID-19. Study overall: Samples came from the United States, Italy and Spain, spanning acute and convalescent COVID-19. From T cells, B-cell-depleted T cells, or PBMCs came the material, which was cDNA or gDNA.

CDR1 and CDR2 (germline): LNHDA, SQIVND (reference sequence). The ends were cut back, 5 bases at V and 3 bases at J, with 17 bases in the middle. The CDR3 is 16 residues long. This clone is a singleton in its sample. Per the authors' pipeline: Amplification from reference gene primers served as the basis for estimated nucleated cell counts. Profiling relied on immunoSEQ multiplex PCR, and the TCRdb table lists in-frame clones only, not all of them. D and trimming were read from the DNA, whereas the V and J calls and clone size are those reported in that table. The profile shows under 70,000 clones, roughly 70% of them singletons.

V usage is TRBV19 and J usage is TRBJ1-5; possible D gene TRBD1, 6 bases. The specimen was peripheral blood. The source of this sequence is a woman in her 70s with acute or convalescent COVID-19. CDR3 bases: TGTGCCAGTAGTCGCGGGGTCCGGGGGGCCAATCAGCCCCAGCATTTT. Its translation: CASSRGVRGANQPQHF.